Each of the 31 T cell receptor beta chains below was sequenced from the same sample in a study of shared clonotypes between healthy human individuals. Using immunoSEQ multiplex PCR, the repertoire was profiled, and TCRdb retains in-frame clones only, with some absent. The profile shows roughly 2.2 million clones, around 90% of them singletons. Sequencing used naive CD4+ T cells from PBMCs. The subset was: CD45RA+ positively selected. The receptors were gathered from a man between 18 and 29 years old in good health. Some clones in this sample may be carry-over from other donors' samples.

V is TRBV18 and J is TRBJ2-2, with TRBD1 as a possible D gene (6 bases). There are 19 residues in the CDR3. V dropped 4 bases and J dropped 3 bases, with 24 bases sitting between them. Germline V gene data show CDR1 as KGHSH and CDR2 as LQKENI. CDR3 nucleotides: TGTGCCAGCTCACGACTCGCCAAAAACAGGGAAGGACACACCGGGGAGCTGTTTTTT. Its protein is CASSRLAKNREGHTGELFF.

V gene TRBV15 combines with J gene TRBJ2-1, with a tentative D call TRBD2 (6 bases). Germline values: CDR1 LNHNV, CDR2 YYDKDF (reference sequence). Trimming pared 0 bases from V and 4 bases from J, leaving 10 bases between. The CDR3 is made up of 15 amino acids. The CDR3 DNA is TGTGCCACCAGCAGAGAGCGGGGCCGATACAATGAGCAGTTCTTC. Protein product: CATSRERGRYNEQFF.

This clone was counted only a few times. This chain links TRBV25-1 with TRBJ1-2; D gene uncertain. The CDR3 runs 13 residues. CDR1 is MGHDK and CDR2 is SYGVNS in the germline V gene. V gave up 4 bases and J gave up 6 bases, with 12 bases separating them. As DNA, the CDR3 is TGTGCCAGCAGTGGAGGCCCCGGGCATGGCTACACCTTC. Protein sequence: CASSGGPGHGYTF.

V and J are TRBV28 and TRBJ2-5, with TRBD1 identical over 8 bases. The CDR3 extends over 14 amino acids. V shed 3 bases and J 4 bases; nucleotides not matched to a gene: 4. CDR1 and CDR2 (germline): MDHEN, SYDVKM. The CDR3 here is CASSFNDRGETQYF. The CDR3 DNA sequence: TGTGCCAGCAGTTTTAATGACAGGGGAGAGACCCAGTACTTC.

This clone came up once. The rearrangement joins TRBV6-1 to TRBJ2-2; the D is unclear. Looked up from germline, CDR1 is MNHNS and CDR2 is SASEGT. The CDR3 loop spans 13 amino acids. V was trimmed by 2 bases and J by 6 bases, leaving 7 bases between them. CDR3 nucleotides: TGTGCCAGCAGTGAAACTGGGTCCGGGGAGCTGTTTTTT. Protein product: CASSETGSGELFF.

The V call is TRBV14, the J call TRBJ2-5, with D perhaps being TRBD1 or TRBD2 (5 bases each). This CDR3 is 13 amino acids long. CDR1 and CDR2 (germline): SGHDN, FVKESK. The V gene lost 3 bases and the J gene lost 2 bases, with 7 bases spanning the gap. This chain's CDR3 is CASSHGTQETQYF. The DNA of the CDR3 is TGTGCCAGCAGCCACGGGACGCAAGAGACCCAGTACTTC. The variable domain in full, with the rest retrieved from reference TRBV14 and TRBJ2-5, is EAGVTQFPSHSVIEKGQTVTLRCDPISGHDNLYWYRRVMGKEIKFLLHFVKESKQDESGMPNNRFLAERTGGTYSTLKVQPAELEDSGVYFCASSHGTQETQYFGPGTRLLVL.

This clone occurred once. DNA of the CDR3: TGCGCCAGCAGCCAAGAGGACCAGGATACGCAGTATTTT. Translated, it gives CASSQEDQDTQYF. V usage is TRBV4-1 and J usage is TRBJ2-3; no firm D call. V dropped 0 bases and J dropped 6 bases, with 7 bases sitting between them. This CDR3 contains 13 residues. CDR1 MGHRA and CDR2 YSYEKL come from the germline V gene.

V and J are TRBV28 and TRBJ1-2; no definite D call. This CDR3 comprises 11 residues. With 7 bases removed from V and 7 bases from J, the gap between germline ends came to 10 bases. Per the germline V gene, CDR1 is MDHEN and CDR2 is SYDVKM. CDR3 protein: CASTGPPGYTF. Written as DNA, the CDR3 is TGTGCCAGCACCGGACCCCCTGGCTACACCTTC.

The chain combines TRBV7-9 with TRBJ2-3, with D possibly being TRBD1 or TRBD2 (5 bases each). Germline CDR1 is SEHNR and CDR2 is FQNEAQ (reference sequence). The CDR3 covers 16 residues. The V end was cut by 1 base, the J end by 3 bases, with 14 bases between. The CDR3 here is CASSLVAGRVTDTQYF. For the CDR3, the DNA is TGTGCCAGCAGCTTAGTTGCAGGGAGAGTAACAGATACGCAGTATTTT.

Note on this clone: The conserved phenylalanine or tryptophan normally closing the CDR3 is absent here, so this likely arose from a read error. The limits of the CDR3 on the DNA are not certain, so only TCRdb's listed CDR3 is given. This chain joins TRBV5-6 and TRBJ2-3; the table calls TRBD1, which could not be checked here. From germline, CDR1 is SGHDT and CDR2 YYEEEE. The CDR3 comprises 12 residues, both ends counted. CDR3 sequence reads: CASSLVGGQGYL.

The V gene is TRBV29-1, the J gene TRBJ1-2; no firm D call. The CDR3 has 15 residues. The V end lost 2 bases, the J end lost 4 bases, and 17 bases lay between the germline ends. CDR1 SQVTM and CDR2 ANQGSEA come from the germline V gene. The DNA for the CDR3 is TGCAGCGTTGAAAGAGGGAGTGCAGTCGTCTATGGCTACACCTTC. Amino acid sequence: CSVERGSAVVYGYTF.

The chain employs TRBV19 and TRBJ2-2; possible D gene TRBD2, 5 bases. This CDR3 comprises 16 residues. The V gene lost 1 base and the J gene lost 1 base, with 10 bases spanning the gap. Germline V gene lookup returns CDR1 LNHDA and CDR2 SQIVND (reference sequence). The CDR3 loop reads CASSIGAAGNTGELFF. For the CDR3, the DNA is TGTGCCAGTAGTATAGGAGCGGCAGGGAACACCGGGGAGCTGTTTTTT. Supplemented by reference TRBV19 and TRBJ2-2, the full variable domain reads DGGITQSPKYLFRKEGQNVTLSCEQNLNHDAMYWYRQDPGQGLRLIYYSQIVNDFQKGDIAEGYSVSREKKESFPLTVTSAQKNPTAFYLCASSIGAAGNTGELFFGEGSRLTVL.

This clone appeared once. The chain uses TRBV4-1 and TRBJ2-5, with D hard to call. The V end lost 4 bases, the J end lost 4 bases, and 10 bases lay between the germline ends. The CDR3 extends over 13 amino acids. Germline V gene lookup returns CDR1 MGHRA and CDR2 YSYEKL. CDR3 loop: CASSPTLGETQYF. The CDR3 DNA follows: TGCGCCAGCAGCCCGACCCTGGGAGAGACCCAGTACTTC.

The chain joins TRBV5-1 to TRBJ2-7; TRBD2 is a possible D gene (6 bases). Trimming took 0 bases from V and 1 from J, leaving 14 bases between them. Germline CDR1 is SGHRS and CDR2 is YFSETQ. This CDR3 is built from 16 residues. CDR3 residues: CASSLEPAGSSYEQYF. The CDR3 DNA sequence: TGCGCCAGCAGCTTGGAACCAGCGGGCTCGTCCTACGAGCAGTACTTC.

This sequence joins TRBV5-5 and TRBJ2-3; 10 bases match TRBD1. Germline CDR1 is SGHKS and CDR2 is YYEKEE (reference sequence). V lost 0 bases, J lost 6 bases, and 7 bases stayed unmatched. This CDR3 has 16 residues. DNA for the CDR3: TGTGCCAGCAGCTTGGGACAGGGGGCTATATGGGATACGCAGTATTTT. Protein product: CASSLGQGAIWDTQYF.

The V gene is TRBV11-2, the J gene TRBJ2-4; a weak D match, TRBD2 (5 bases). This CDR3 is built from 18 residues. The V gene lost 5 bases and the J gene lost 3 bases, with 23 bases spanning the gap. Germline CDR1 and CDR2: SGHAT and FQNNGV. The CDR3 spells CASSDPRPGEWGKNIQYF. Written as DNA, the CDR3 is TGTGCCAGCAGCGATCCCCGTCCCGGGGAGTGGGGCAAAAACATTCAGTACTTC.

The chain recombines TRBV5-1 with TRBJ2-3, with TRBD2 matching over 10 bases. The trim removed 2 bases at V and 5 bases at J, leaving 8 bases unmatched. The CDR3 length is 16 residues. Germline V gene data show CDR1 as SGHRS and CDR2 as YFSETQ. This CDR3 is CASSFPLAGAEDTQYF. The CDR3 DNA sequence: TGCGCCAGCAGCTTTCCTCTAGCGGGAGCCGAAGATACGCAGTATTTT.

The chain has TRBV9 and TRBJ1-1; 8 bases agree with TRBD1. In germline, CDR1 is SGDLS, CDR2 YYNGEE. The trim removed 3 bases at V and 5 bases at J, leaving 9 bases unmatched. The CDR3 contains 15 residues. Here the CDR3 DNA reads TGTGCCAGCAGCGCCAGAGGACAGGGTTGGACTGAAGCTTTCTTT. Residues: CASSARGQGWTEAFF. The entire variable domain, with the rest obtained from reference TRBV9 and TRBJ1-1, is as follows: DSGVTQTPKHLITATGQRVTLRCSPRSGDLSVYWYQQSLDQGLQFLIQYYNGEERAKGNILERFSAQQFPDLHSELNLSSLELGDSALYFCASSARGQGWTEAFFGQGTRLTVV.

This rearrangement joins TRBV28 to TRBJ2-1, with 8 bases matching TRBD2. V dropped 6 bases and J dropped 3; count of bases not matched to a gene: 7. Germline V CDR1 and CDR2: MDHEN, SYDVKM. This CDR3 contains 15 residues. For the CDR3, the DNA is TGTGCCAGCAGGATAGAAAGCGGGAGCTACAATGAGCAGTTCTTC. Protein sequence: CASRIESGSYNEQFF.

The chain has TRBV14 and TRBJ2-7, with TRBD2 identical over 10 bases. CDR1 is SGHDN, CDR2 FVKESK, per germline. The J segment lost 8 bases and the V segment lost 8 bases, leaving 12 bases of the junction unmatched. CDR3 length equals 14 residues. The CDR3: CASGRTSGVRQQYF. DNA for the CDR3: TGTGCCAGCGGAAGGACTAGCGGAGTACGTCAGCAGTACTTC.

Only one count was recorded for this clone. The rearrangement joins TRBV28 to TRBJ1-1; possibly TRBD1 for D (5 bases). V lost 4 bases, J lost 6 bases, and 12 bases lay in between. This CDR3 comprises 13 residues. In germline, CDR1 is MDHEN, CDR2 SYDVKM. CDR3 region: CASSSAGGAEAFF. The CDR3 DNA sequence: TGTGCCAGCAGTTCGGCGGGAGGGGCTGAAGCTTTCTTT.

On this clone itself: The sample contains more than one DNA sequence encoding this CDR3. The chain combines TRBV7-2 with TRBJ2-5; D may be TRBD2 (6 bases). Germline V gene lookup returns CDR1 SGHTA and CDR2 FQGNSA. CDR3 length equals 13 residues. Trimming pared 3 bases from V and 2 bases from J, leaving 7 bases between. The CDR3: CASSLTRQETQYF. The DNA of the CDR3 is TGTGCCAGCAGCTTGACTAGGCAAGAGACCCAGTACTTC. Filled out from reference TRBV7-2 and TRBJ2-5, the complete variable domain reads GAGVSQSPSNKVTEKGKDVELRCDPISGHTALYWYRQSLGQGLEFLIYFQGNSAPDKSGLPSDRFSAERTGGSVSTLTIQRTQQEDSAVYLCASSLTRQETQYFGPGTRLLVL.

J is TRBJ2-6 and V is TRBV9; 12 nucleotides match TRBD2. From germline, CDR1 is SGDLS and CDR2 YYNGEE. Unmatched junction bases numbered 5, after V lost 3 bases and J lost 13 bases. The CDR3 is made up of 14 amino acids. The DNA of the CDR3 is TGTGCCAGCAGCGCGACTAGCGGGAGTAGGGTCCTGACTTTC. Its protein is CASSATSGSRVLTF.

In nucleotides, the CDR3 is TGTGCCAGCAGCGTAACCTCCCAGGGTAACTATGGCTACACCTTC. Translating it yields CASSVTSQGNYGYTF. The genes are TRBV9 and TRBJ1-2, with D possibly being TRBD1 (5 bases). The germline gives CDR1 SGDLS, CDR2 YYNGEE. This CDR3 contains 15 residues. The V gene lost 1 base and the J gene lost 1 base, with 11 bases spanning the gap. Looking up the rest from reference TRBV9 and TRBJ1-2 gives the full variable domain: DSGVTQTPKHLITATGQRVTLRCSPRSGDLSVYWYQQSLDQGLQFLIQYYNGEERAKGNILERFSAQQFPDLHSELNLSSLELGDSALYFCASSVTSQGNYGYTFGSGTRLTVV.

The chain has TRBV6-5 and TRBJ1-1, with D unresolved. The germline V gene has CDR1 MNHEY and CDR2 SVGAGI. CDR3 size: 16 residues. Trimming left V 2 bases short and J 0 bases short, with 13 bases between. This CDR3 is CASSYGRHKMNTEAFF. CDR3 in DNA: TGTGCCAGCAGTTACGGACGTCATAAGATGAACACTGAAGCTTTCTTT.

The V and J genes are TRBV2 and TRBJ1-4; D gene ambiguous. The CDR3 contains 13 residues. CDR1 and CDR2 (germline): SNHLY, FYNNEI. Trimming took off 8 bases at V and 7 bases at J, with 14 bases between the two ends. The CDR3 reads CASANGRAEKLFF. The CDR3 DNA is TGTGCCAGCGCCAACGGGCGAGCTGAAAAACTGTTTTTT.

The chain is built from TRBV19 and TRBJ1-2; 10 bases align to TRBD1. V lost 6 bases to trimming and J lost 5 bases; unmatched junction nucleotides: 3. The CDR3 contains 13 residues. Germline CDR1 is LNHDA and CDR2 is SQIVND (reference sequence). This chain's CDR3 is CASSEGQGYGYTF. CDR3 in DNA: TGTGCCAGTAGCGAGGGACAGGGGTATGGCTACACCTTC.

This clone was observed a handful of times. The chain links TRBV2 to TRBJ1-2, with a possible D match to TRBD1 (6 bases). The V end lost 4 bases, the J end lost 7 bases, and 13 bases lay between the germline ends. Per the germline V gene, CDR1 is SNHLY and CDR2 is FYNNEI. CDR3 length equals 13 residues. The CDR3 protein is CASSGQGIPGYTF. CDR3 bases: TGTGCCAGCAGTGGCCAGGGGATTCCTGGCTACACCTTC.

This chain links TRBV28 with TRBJ1-2, with D perhaps matching TRBD1 (6 bases). The CDR3 consists of 16 residues. The germline gives CDR1 MDHEN, CDR2 SYDVKM. Trimming pared 3 bases from V and 4 bases from J, leaving 18 bases between. The CDR3 reads CASSFSGAIESYGYTF. The CDR3 DNA is TGTGCCAGCAGTTTTTCAGGGGCAATCGAGAGCTATGGCTACACCTTC.

The rearrangement joins TRBV5-4 to TRBJ1-2, with D unresolved. The germline V gene has CDR1 SGHNT and CDR2 YYREEE (reference sequence). The CDR3 covers 14 residues. Deletions cut 0 bases from V and 4 bases from J, with 10 bases between. The CDR3 sequence: CASSLAERVYGYTF. CDR3 coding DNA: TGTGCCAGCAGCTTGGCTGAGCGCGTCTATGGCTACACCTTC.

V gene TRBV5-4 combines with J gene TRBJ1-1; tentatively, D is TRBD1 (5 bases). Germline values: CDR1 SGHNT, CDR2 YYREEE (reference sequence). V lost 0 bases and J lost 1, with 13 bases in between. This CDR3 comprises 16 residues. This chain's CDR3 is CASSLDSRRGNTEAFF. CDR3 DNA: TGTGCCAGCAGCTTGGATTCCCGGAGGGGGAACACTGAAGCTTTCTTT.